This TCR beta chain stems from a study of molecular identifiers for immune sequencing clone quantification. MiXCR, applied by TCRdb to the PCR reads, yields one record per CDR3 protein. The sample carries nearly 650,000 distinct CDR3 sequences, less than 30% recorded once. The sample comprised naive CD8+ T cells from blood, with Jurkat cell RNA spiked in. Indicated subset: FACS-sorted CD8+CD4-CCR7+CD45RA+ naive T cells. The source is a human donor in good health. Some libraries in this study had Jurkat cell RNA spiked in.

The DNA for the CDR3 is TGTGCCAGCAGCCCCGACTGGTCCTCCTACGAGCAGTACTTC. Encoded protein: CASSPDWSSYEQYF. The chain employs TRBV28 and TRBJ2-7; D call uncertain. V was shortened by 6 bases and J by 0 bases, with 12 bases between the two germline ends. In germline, CDR1 is MDHEN, CDR2 SYDVKM. The CDR3 totals 14 residues. Complete variable domain (other parts from reference TRBV28 and TRBJ2-7): DVKVTQSSRYLVKRTGEKVFLECVQDMDHENMFWYRQDPGLGLRLIYFSYDVKMKEKGDIPEGYSVSREKKERFSLILESASTNQTSMYLCASSPDWSSYEQYFGPGTRLTVT.